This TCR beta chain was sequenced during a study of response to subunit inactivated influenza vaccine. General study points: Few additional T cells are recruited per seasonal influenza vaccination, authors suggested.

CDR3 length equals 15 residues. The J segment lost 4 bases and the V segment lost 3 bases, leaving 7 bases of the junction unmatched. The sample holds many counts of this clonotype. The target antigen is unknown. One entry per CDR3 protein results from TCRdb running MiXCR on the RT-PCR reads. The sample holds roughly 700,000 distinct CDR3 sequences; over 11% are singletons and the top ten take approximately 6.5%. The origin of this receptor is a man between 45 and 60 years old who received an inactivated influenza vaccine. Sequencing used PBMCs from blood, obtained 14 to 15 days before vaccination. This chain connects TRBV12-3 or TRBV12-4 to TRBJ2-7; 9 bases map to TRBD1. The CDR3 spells CASSFAGQGLYEQYF. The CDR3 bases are TGTGCCAGCAGTTTTGCGGGACAGGGTTTATACGAGCAGTACTTC.